The next 9 T cell receptor beta chains were all read from a single sample in a study of OX40 agonist ivuxolimab in advanced cancers. Repertoires were generated with immunoSEQ multiplex PCR, while TCRdb's copy carries only in-frame clones and drops some. The profile shows about 62,000 clones, around 74% of them singletons. This specimen consisted of CD4+ or CD8+ T cells sorted from blood, obtained in a trial of the OX40 agonist ivuxolimab. These receptor sequences come from an adult with an advanced solid tumor such as melanoma, head and neck, liver or kidney cancer.

The chain recombines TRBV7-8 with TRBJ2-5; D uncertain. Germline V lookup: CDR1 SGHVS, CDR2 FQNEAQ. V was clipped by 3 bases and J by 2 bases, with 4 bases between them. The CDR3 is 12 residues long. The DNA for the CDR3 is TGTGCCAGCAGCTTGCATCAAGAGACCCAGTACTTC. Protein product: CASSLHQETQYF.

The chain employs TRBV7-2 and TRBJ1-5, with TRBD1 matching over 8 bases. This CDR3 has 15 amino acids. Germline lookup yields CDR1 SGHTA and CDR2 FQGNSA. V was pared by 5 bases and J by 5 bases, with 8 bases of the junction left unmatched. The CDR3 DNA is TGTGCCAGCAGCCGAGACAGGGGAGGGGATCAGCCCCAGCATTTT. Amino acids: CASSRDRGGDQPQHF.

The V gene is TRBV29-1, the J gene TRBJ2-7, with 9 bases aligning to TRBD1. The J segment lost 0 bases and the V segment lost 4 bases, leaving 4 bases of the junction unmatched. The V gene's germline CDR1 is SQVTM and CDR2 ANQGSEA. This CDR3 region has 14 residues. In nucleotides, the CDR3 is TGCAGCGTTGCCCCGGGACAGGGCTCCTACGAGCAGTACTTC. Amino acid sequence: CSVAPGQGSYEQYF.

The V and J genes are TRBV12-5 and TRBJ2-2, with 8 bases that match TRBD1. CDR1 LGHNT and CDR2 FRNRAP come from the germline V gene. V was pared by 7 bases and J by 6 bases, with 4 bases of the junction left unmatched. The CDR3 is 13 amino acids. This CDR3 reads CASAQGAAGELFF. The CDR3 DNA reads TGTGCTAGTGCCCAGGGGGCGGCCGGGGAGCTGTTTTTT.

This chain connects TRBV7-6 to TRBJ2-7; 8 positions match TRBD1. V was pared by 5 bases and J by 3 bases, with 6 bases of the junction left unmatched. The germline CDR1 and CDR2 sequences are SGHVS and FNYEAQ. The CDR3 covers 14 residues. The CDR3 DNA reads as TGTGCCAGCAGCCCATGGACAGGGAGCTACGAGCAGTACTTC. Translated, it gives CASSPWTGSYEQYF.

The chain uses TRBV9 and TRBJ2-6, with D possibly TRBD1 on 7 matching bases. Germline V gene sequence: CDR1 SGDLS, CDR2 YYNGEE. The V end was cut by 6 bases, the J end by 0 bases, with 10 bases between. CDR3 length: 15 residues. CDR3 in amino acids: CASTRGDSGANVLTF. The CDR3 region has the DNA TGTGCCAGCACCAGGGGGGACTCTGGGGCCAACGTCCTGACTTTC.

This clone occurred a few times. The chain couples TRBV7-9 to TRBJ2-7; TRBD1 matches at 7 bases. CDR3 length: 13 residues. J was trimmed by 2 bases and V by 5 bases; bases with no gene match: 3. Germline values: CDR1 SEHNR, CDR2 FQNEAQ (reference sequence). CDR3 protein: CASSDGTAYEQYF. The CDR3 coding sequence is TGTGCCAGCAGCGACGGGACAGCCTACGAGCAGTACTTC.

This chain links TRBV5-8 with TRBJ1-3; 8 bases align to TRBD1. Unmatched junction bases numbered 5, after V lost 4 bases and J lost 2 bases. The CDR3 runs to 15 residues. CDR1 and CDR2 from the germline V gene are SGHTS and YDEGEE. The CDR3 DNA sequence: TGTGCCAGCAGCGACCGACAGGGGACTGGAAACACCATATATTTT. The encoded protein is CASSDRQGTGNTIYF.

This clone has only one observation. The CDR3: CASSHLLLHRTSVYNEQFF. The CDR3 bases are TGCGCCAGCAGCCACCTTTTACTCCACAGGACTAGCGTCTACAATGAGCAGTTCTTC. The chain is built from TRBV4-1 and TRBJ2-1; TRBD2 agrees at 9 bases. The CDR3 covers 19 residues. V shed 3 bases, J shed 3 bases, and the junction held 15 bases outside the gene matches. Looked up from germline, CDR1 is MGHRA and CDR2 is YSYEKL.